The sequence of this T cell receptor beta chain was determined in a study of T cell responses to AZD1222 COVID-19 vaccine. The study's findings and limits: Breadth and depth of Spike-specific TCRs rose after two AZD1222 doses. The number of AZD1222 recipients seropositive at baseline was only five to seven. The donor cohort was predominantly white British with a female majority, and clonal diversity may have been underestimated. Regions 160-218 and 743-854 held dominance among vaccine-associated CD4 TCRs, which spanned spike.

A word on this clone: Its target is not known.

Deletions cut 0 bases from V and 8 bases from J, with 12 bases between. Germline CDR1 and CDR2: SGDLS and YYNGEE. The CDR3 extends over 14 amino acids. Generated by immunoSEQ multiplex PCR, the TCRdb table keeps only in-frame clones and is missing some. The data show more than 110,000 clones, with roughly 88% seen just once and under 9.5% held by the top ten. The TCR originated in an adult in good health. Here the sequenced sample was peripheral blood, taken on day 0 of AZD1222 vaccination. This sequence joins TRBV9 and TRBJ1-3, with D hard to call. The CDR3 reads CASSVGGSWDTIYF. As DNA, the CDR3 is TGTGCCAGCAGCGTAGGAGGCAGCTGGGACACCATATATTTT. Looking up the rest from reference TRBV9 and TRBJ1-3 gives the full variable domain: DSGVTQTPKHLITATGQRVTLRCSPRSGDLSVYWYQQSLDQGLQFLIQYYNGEERAKGNILERFSAQQFPDLHSELNLSSLELGDSALYFCASSVGGSWDTIYFGEGSWLTVV.